Reported below is one TCR beta chain. This clonotype has a count of ten or more. No antigen is known for it. No base quality information exists; no much larger clone differs at one position. From the cysteine up to the phenylalanine, the CDR3 has a length of 14 residues. Only the CDR3 DNA is retained, 42 bases long and in frame from the first base. V is shortened by 0 bases, J by 0 bases, and the region joining them spans 6 bases. CDR1 and CDR2, looked up from the germline V gene, are SGHRS and YFSETQ. The TCR beta CDR3 regions were amplified from the RNA transcripts. A first-round RT-PCR of the TCR CDR3 used the HTBI primer set with the Qiagen OneStep RT-PCR kit. Libraries were constructed in a second round of multiplex PCR, after which size selection and purification were performed. The libraries were sequenced on an Illumina HiSeq2000 using paired-end 100 bp reads. The authors processed their data as follows. SOAPnuke was used to process the raw data, with reads discarded if the reads contained adapters or uncalled bases, had a mean Phred below 15, or lacked an exact constant-primer or identifier match. High-quality paired reads were merged with COPE v1.2.5, and unique nucleotide sequences were defined as clonotypes. MiTCR v1.1 was used to align the clonotypes against IMGT TRBV, TRBD and TRBJ reference segments. Only V-J combinations with frequency above 0.0001, covering 99% to 99.2% of repertoires, were analysed. A TCS score was defined as the ratio between F50 (clonal expansion) and ExV (chaos), using BLOSUM62-based TCRdist between CDR3 peptides within each V-J. Welch's t-statistics and random forest reduced 500 to 550 V-J features to roughly 13, which were used in a naive Bayes classifier (R e1071). The public sequencing data were trimmed at Q25 with fastp and processed into clonotypes with MiXCR by TCRdb, which kept only in-frame beta chains. All rows with the same CDR3 protein become a single entry with the most common DNA and genes. TCRdb assigned the V and J calls; the authors' analysis was not used. Within this sample are approximately 520,000 distinct CDR3 sequences, with around a quarter of them counted one time only. In total, the top ten clones hold about 11% of the sample.

The entry originates in a study of T cells in Graves' hyperthyroidism and ophthalmopathy (dated by TCRdb to 2018 to 2020). In terms of the full investigation: Peripheral blood was sampled at the time of initial diagnosis, prior to any treatment. To identify TCR V-J signatures that set the groups apart, the researchers used a discovery cohort of 100 patients, made up of roughly 40 with Graves' ophthalmopathy and some 60 with stable Graves' hyperthyroidism. Prospective prediction of ophthalmopathy was tested in an independent validation cohort consisting of 18 to 20 hyperthyroidism patients and 15 or so patients who later progressed to ophthalmopathy. The 90 or so discovery patients were randomly split 7:3 into training and test sets. In about six Graves' hyperthyroidism patients, the study also compared T-cell repertoires from thyroid tissue with T-cell repertoires from blood. After blood sampling, hyperthyroidism patients were treated with methimazole at a starting dose of 30 mg daily, and ophthalmopathy patients were treated with high-dose intravenous methylprednisolone. The paper describes TCR Vbeta CDR3 sequencing of more than 120 peripheral blood samples, made up of 43 ophthalmopathy patients, 70 to 75 hyperthyroidism patients and roughly 17 progressor patients. Study-level results and caveats: No statistical method was used to set the sample size in advance, and investigators knew the group allocation. A model built on a 13 V-J signature distinguished ophthalmopathy from stable hyperthyroidism, reaching around 90% sensitivity and 81.08% specificity in cross-validation and 80%/75% in testing. In validation, the model predicted progression to ophthalmopathy with approximately 71% sensitivity and about 73% specificity, a median of roughly seven months before onset. Blood samples also contained most of the expanded thyroid clonotypes (frequency above 0.001), which suggests that blood repertoires may reflect thyroid immune responses.

Ophthalmopathy patients had moderately to severely active disease, with a Clinical Activity Score of 3 or more, a NOSPECS grade of 4 or more, and a disease duration of less than 3 months. Any patient with an uncontrolled infection, another autoimmune disease, pregnancy or lactation was excluded. Diagnoses were based on clinical symptoms, serum thyroxine and TRAb, thyroid ultrasound and orbital computed tomography. PBMCs were separated from roughly 10 ml of fresh peripheral blood using Ficoll-Paque density gradient centrifugation. Trizol reagent was used to extract total RNA, and RNA quality was then checked on an Agilent 2100 Bioanalyzer.

The receptor's source is a woman aged 25 to 45 with Graves' ophthalmopathy. Sequencing was carried out using blood. Recombination linked TRBV5-1 to TRBJ1-2; the D gene is unclear. The CDR3 region has the sequence CASSLDTSNYGYTF. The DNA sequence follows: TGCGCCAGCAGCTTGGACACCTCTAACTATGGCTACACCTTC. The full variable domain, with segments outside the CDR3 supplied by the reference TRBV5-1 and TRBJ1-2 proteins, appears as KAGVTQTPRYLIKTRGQQVTLSCSPISGHRSVSWYQQTPGQGLQFLFEYFSETQRNKGNFPGRFSGRQFSNSRSEMNVSTLELGDSALYLCASSLDTSNYGYTFGSGTRLTVV.